Listed below are T cell receptor beta chains from one sample, sequenced in a study of blood T cell repertoires in COVID-19. Profiled with immunoSEQ multiplex PCR; TCRdb holds only in-frame clones, not every one. This sample carries 270,000 or so clones, about 89% of them seen once, and the ten largest clones take approximately 2.4%. Sequencing input: PBMCs or T cells enriched from blood (not recorded which). The receptors come from a woman aged 18-29 years who had recovered from COVID-19. Both conserved end residues are part of each CDR3. D genes are given only for firm matches. A clone size is listed for some rows: how often the clone was seen (once, few, many), or a class if it is expanded.

cdr3_nt | cdr3_aa | j_call | v_call | d_call | clone_size
TGTGCCAGTTCGAATCTCGGGGAGACCCAGTACTTC | CASSNLGETQYF | TRBJ2-5 | TRBV19 | - | -
TGTGCCAGCAGCCAAGATGAAGCGGGATTGGACGAGCAGTACTTC | CASSQDEAGLDEQYF | TRBJ2-7 | TRBV4-2 | TRBD2 | -
TGTGCCAGCAGCTTAGCGGGGAACAGGGGCTACGAGCAGTACTTC | CASSLAGNRGYEQYF | TRBJ2-7 | TRBV7-2 | TRBD1 | -
TGTGCCTGGAGTGGCGGGATAGGGCAGTACTTC | CAWSGGIGQYF | TRBJ2-7 | TRBV30 | - | -
TGTGCCATCAGCCAATATGACAGCCTCTATGGCTACACCTTC | CAISQYDSLYGYTF | TRBJ1-2 | TRBV10-3 | - | -
TGTGCCTGGAGTGGAAGCGATTATAATTCACCCCTCCACTTT | CAWSGSDYNSPLHF | TRBJ1-6 | TRBV30 | - | -
TGCAGTGCTAATTCGGTTGGCTACACCTTC | CSANSVGYTF | TRBJ1-2 | TRBV20-1 | - | -
TGTGCCAGCAGTCAGGGGACAGGGGATTTGGGCCCACGGCAGTACTTC | CASSQGTGDLGPRQYF | TRBJ2-7 | TRBV27 | TRBD1 | many
TGTGCCAGCAGCCCCGGGACTAGCGGGCATGAGCAGTTCTTC | CASSPGTSGHEQFF | TRBJ2-1 | TRBV5-4 | TRBD2 | -
TGTGCCAGTAGTCCCAATGACAGGGCTGGGGCCAACGTCCTGACTTTC | CASSPNDRAGANVLTF | TRBJ2-6 | TRBV19 | TRBD1 | -
TGCAGCGTTGTGGCTAGCGGGAATGGCGAGCAGTACTTC | CSVVASGNGEQYF | TRBJ2-7 | TRBV29-1 | TRBD2 | -
TGCGCCAGCAGCCAAACAGGGGGGATCTATGGCTACACCTTC | CASSQTGGIYGYTF | TRBJ1-2 | TRBV4-3 | TRBD1 | -
TGCAGCGTTGGGGAAAGGGGGGGCGGAGGCTACACCTTC | CSVGERGGGGYTF | TRBJ1-2 | TRBV29-1 | - | -
TGTGCCAGCAGCCCGAAGGCGTACAGACCCCTGGAGCAGTACTTC | CASSPKAYRPLEQYF | TRBJ2-7 | TRBV3-1/TRBV3-2 | - | -
TGTGCCAGCAGTTGGAGACTCGAGCAGTACTTC | CASSWRLEQYF | TRBJ2-7 | TRBV12-3/TRBV12-4 | - | once
TGTGCCAGCAGCTCTACCGACAGGCCCGGACCCGAAATACTGTTTTTT | CASSSTDRPGPEILFF | TRBJ1-4 | TRBV7-9 | - | -
TGTGCCAGCAGCCAAGCCCAGGGACAAACCTATGGCTACACCTTC | CASSQAQGQTYGYTF | TRBJ1-2 | TRBV3-1/TRBV3-2 | - | -
TGTGCCAGCAGCCTCCGACTAGCGGGAGTGGGGGAGCTGTTTTTT | CASSLRLAGVGELFF | TRBJ2-2 | TRBV3-1/TRBV3-2 | TRBD2 | -
TGTGCCATCAGTGAATCAACAGGGCACTATGGCTACACCTTC | CAISESTGHYGYTF | TRBJ1-2 | TRBV10-3 | - | -
TGTGCCAGCAGTGAAGGGAAGAGCGGGAGACAAGAGACCCAGTACTTC | CASSEGKSGRQETQYF | TRBJ2-5 | TRBV6-1 | TRBD2 | once
TGTGCCAGCAGCTTGGCGGGAATTACTAATGAAAAACTGTTTTTT | CASSLAGITNEKLFF | TRBJ1-4 | TRBV5-5 | - | -
TGTGCCAGCTCACCGTCAGGGGGCGGGGACATTCAGTACTTC | CASSPSGGGDIQYF | TRBJ2-4 | TRBV18 | TRBD1 | -
TGTGCCAGCAGTGAAAAATCGGGGTCGAACACCGGGGAGCTGTTTTTT | CASSEKSGSNTGELFF | TRBJ2-2 | TRBV6-1 | - | -
TGTGCCAGCAGCCAAGACGCGACTAGTACCCAGTTCTTC | CASSQDATSTQFF | TRBJ2-1 | TRBV14 | - | -
TGTGCCAGCTCACCAGGGACAGTTGCAACTAATGAAAAACTGTTTTTT | CASSPGTVATNEKLFF | TRBJ1-4 | TRBV18 | TRBD1 | -
TGCAGCGTTGCCCGACTAGCGGGGGGGCGAGGCATTCAGTACTTC | CSVARLAGGRGIQYF | TRBJ2-4 | TRBV29-1 | TRBD2 | -
TGTGCCAGCAGCTTGGTTCCGAAACGGGATGAGCAGTTCTTC | CASSLVPKRDEQFF | TRBJ2-1 | TRBV5-4 | - | once
TGTGCCATCAGTGAATCCAGGGCGTACGAGCAGTACTTC | CAISESRAYEQYF | TRBJ2-7 | TRBV10-3 | - | -
TGTGCCATCAAAACCGGGACTAGCGTCTACGAGCAGTACTTC | CAIKTGTSVYEQYF | TRBJ2-7 | TRBV10-3 | TRBD2 | -